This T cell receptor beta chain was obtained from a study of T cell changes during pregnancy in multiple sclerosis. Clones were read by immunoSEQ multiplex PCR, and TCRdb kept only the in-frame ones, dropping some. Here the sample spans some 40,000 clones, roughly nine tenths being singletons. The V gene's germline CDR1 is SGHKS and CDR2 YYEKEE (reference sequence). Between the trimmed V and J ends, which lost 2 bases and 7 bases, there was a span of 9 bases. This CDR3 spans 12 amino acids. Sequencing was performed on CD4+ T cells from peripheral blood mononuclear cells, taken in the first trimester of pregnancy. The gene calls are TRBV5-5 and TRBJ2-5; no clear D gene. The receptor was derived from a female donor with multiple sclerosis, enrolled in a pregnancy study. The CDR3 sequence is CASSFSSGTQYF. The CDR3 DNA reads TGTGCCAGCAGCTTCAGTTCGGGGACCCAGTACTTC.